This T cell receptor (beta chain) was obtained from a study of vaccination effects on CD4 cells after COVID-19. The wider study: Following the second dose by a median of 72 days, the post-vaccine samples were obtained.

This clone was seen only a few times. What it binds is unknown. The CDR3 consists of 14 residues. V shed 5 bases and J 5 bases; nucleotides not matched to a gene: 7. Per the germline V gene, CDR1 is SNHLY and CDR2 is FYNNEI. The table came from immunoSEQ multiplex PCR; TCRdb's copy has only in-frame clones and leaves some out. Altogether 80,000 to 95,000 clones are present, 77% being singletons, with the ten largest covering roughly 1.2%. Viral peptide pool expansion of antigen-specific CD4+ T cells preceded sequencing in the ViraFEST assay. Subsequent to a culture period of around eleven days, CD4+ T cells were isolated. Of the BNT162b2 and mRNA-1273 vaccines, participants received two doses of one or the other. Vaccine recipients lacked prior SARS-CoV-2 infection and had negative nucleocapsid antibodies.

The clonotype was recovered from a human donor who received a COVID-19 vaccine. The sequences come from CD4+ T cells from PBMCs cultured with HCoV-OC43 spike peptides, collected after COVID-19 vaccination. Regarding subset: HCoV-OC43 spike overlapping peptide pool stimulation. The rearrangement joins TRBV2 to TRBJ1-1; 8 bases are shared with TRBD1. DNA for the CDR3: TGTGCCAGCAGTAATCAGGGGGCGGGTACTGAAGCTTTCTTT. It codes for CASSNQGAGTEAFF.